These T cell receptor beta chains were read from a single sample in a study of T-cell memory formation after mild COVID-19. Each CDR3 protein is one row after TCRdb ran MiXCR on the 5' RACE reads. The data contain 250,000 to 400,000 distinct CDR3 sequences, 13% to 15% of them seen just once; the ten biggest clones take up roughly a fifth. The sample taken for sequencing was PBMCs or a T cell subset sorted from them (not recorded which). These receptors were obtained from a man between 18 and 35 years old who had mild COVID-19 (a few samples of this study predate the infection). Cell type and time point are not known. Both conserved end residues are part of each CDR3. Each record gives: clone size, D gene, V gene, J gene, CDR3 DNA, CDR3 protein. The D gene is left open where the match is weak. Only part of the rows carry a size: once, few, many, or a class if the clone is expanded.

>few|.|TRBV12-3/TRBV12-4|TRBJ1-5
TGTGCCAGCAGTTTGAGGGAGCCCCAGCATTTT
CASSLREPQHF
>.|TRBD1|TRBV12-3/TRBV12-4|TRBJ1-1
TGTGCCAGCAGACCCACCCAGGGGGCTCGCACTGAAGCTTTCTTT
CASRPTQGARTEAFF
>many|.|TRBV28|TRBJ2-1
TGTGCCAGCAGGGACAGACACAATGAGCAGTTCTTC
CASRDRHNEQFF
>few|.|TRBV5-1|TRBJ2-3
TGCGCCAGCAGCTTGATACAGGGGGAGGGAGATACGCAGTATTTT
CASSLIQGEGDTQYF
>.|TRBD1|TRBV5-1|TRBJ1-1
TGCGCCAGCAGCCAGGGGGTCGGGCCCACTGAAGCTTTCTTT
CASSQGVGPTEAFF
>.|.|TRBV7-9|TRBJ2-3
TGTGCCAGCAGCTTAGAGGAAGGGTATCCCACAGATACGCAGTATTTT
CASSLEEGYPTDTQYF
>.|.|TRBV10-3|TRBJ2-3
TGTGCCACGAGCGGACCCGCGCGAGATACGCAGTATTTT
CATSGPARDTQYF
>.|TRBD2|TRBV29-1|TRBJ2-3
TGCAGCGTTGCTACTAGCGGGGGGGCCGGCACAGATACGCAGTATTTT
CSVATSGGAGTDTQYF
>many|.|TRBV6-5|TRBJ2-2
TGTGCCAGCAGTTACGGCGGGGAGCTGTTTTTT
CASSYGGELFF
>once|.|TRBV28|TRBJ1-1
TGTGCCAGCAGTTGGCTGTATGAAGGGGCTTTCTTT
CASSWLYEGAFF
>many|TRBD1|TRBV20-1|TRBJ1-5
TGCAGTGCTTCCGGACAGGGGCCCCTGGGTCATGCCCAGCATTTT
CSASGQGPLGHAQHF
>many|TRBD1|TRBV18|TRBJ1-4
TGTGCCAGCTCGCCAGCCCGGGACAGGTTTAATGGAAAACTGTTTTTT
CASSPARDRFNGKLFF
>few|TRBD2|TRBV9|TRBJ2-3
TGTGCCAGCAGCCGAGGGGAGGGTTCGACAGATACGCAGTATTTT
CASSRGEGSTDTQYF
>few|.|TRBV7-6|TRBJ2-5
TGTGCCAGTGTCCCGGGCGGACAAGAGACCCAGTACTTC
CASVPGGQETQYF
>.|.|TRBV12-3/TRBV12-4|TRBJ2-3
TGTGCCAGCACCCTTGTGGGGGCTGGCACAGATACGCAGTATTTT
CASTLVGAGTDTQYF
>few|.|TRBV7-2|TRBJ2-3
TGTGCCAGCAGCCCCTTTTTCAAGGGCGATACGCAGTATTTT
CASSPFFKGDTQYF
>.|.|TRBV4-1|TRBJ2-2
TGCGCCAGCAACTGGGACACTCGGAACACCGGGGAGCTGTTTTTT
CASNWDTRNTGELFF
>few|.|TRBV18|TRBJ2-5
TGTGCCAGCTCACCACCGGTAGGAGGGTTCGGTGAGACCCAGTACTTC
CASSPPVGGFGETQYF
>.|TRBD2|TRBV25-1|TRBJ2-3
TGTGCCAGCAGGTTTAGCGGGAGCTTCACAGATACGCAGTATTTT
CASRFSGSFTDTQYF
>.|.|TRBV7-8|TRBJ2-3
TGTGCCAGCAGCTTAAAAACTAATCCGGAGTATTTT
CASSLKTNPEYF
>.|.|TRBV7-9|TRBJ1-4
TGTGCCAGCAGCAGGCGACAGATTCTTAATGAAAAACTGTTTTTT
CASSRRQILNEKLFF
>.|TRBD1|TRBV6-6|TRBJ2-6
TGTGCCAGCAGTTACTCGAGTTCCGGACAGGGAAAAACTGGGGCCAACGTCCTGACTTTC
CASSYSSSGQGKTGANVLTF
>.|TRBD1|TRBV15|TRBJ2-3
TGTGCCACCAGCAGGGATAAACAGGGGGGAAGCACAGATACGCAGTATTTT
CATSRDKQGGSTDTQYF
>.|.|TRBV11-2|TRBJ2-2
TGTGCCAGCAGCCTGGACACGCCGGGGTTTACCGGGGAGCTGTTTTTT
CASSLDTPGFTGELFF
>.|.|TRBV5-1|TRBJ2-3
TGCGCCAGCAGCTTAGGGACTGGGGTGGGCACAGGAGATACGCAGTATTTT
CASSLGTGVGTGDTQYF
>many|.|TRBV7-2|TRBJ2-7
TGTGCCAGCAGCTTAGCGCAAGCCGGCGAGCAGTACTTC
CASSLAQAGEQYF
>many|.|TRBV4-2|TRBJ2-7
TGTGCCAGCAGCCCCAGGGGGGTGGGCGACGAGCAGTACTTC
CASSPRGVGDEQYF
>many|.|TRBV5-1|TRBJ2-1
TGCGCCAGCAGTCGGGATGGGGAATACAATGAGCAGTTCTTC
CASSRDGEYNEQFF
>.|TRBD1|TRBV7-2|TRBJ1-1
TGTGCCAGCAGCGGGGACAGCTTCACTGAAGCTTTCTTT
CASSGDSFTEAFF
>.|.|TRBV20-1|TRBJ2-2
TGCAGTGCTAGACTTAGCCCAGGCCAGGCCACCGGGGAGCTGTTTTTT
CSARLSPGQATGELFF
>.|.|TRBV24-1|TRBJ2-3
TGTGCCACCAGTGGGGGCCAGGGGTTTGGGGCTACGCAGTATTTT
CATSGGQGFGATQYF
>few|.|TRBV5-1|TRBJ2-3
TGCGCCAGCAGCTTGGATCTCGGAGGCACAGATACGCAGTATTTT
CASSLDLGGTDTQYF
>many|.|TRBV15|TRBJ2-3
TGTGCCACCAGCAGAGTACGGGGGGCGCCGGACGGCACAGATACGCAGTATTTT
CATSRVRGAPDGTDTQYF
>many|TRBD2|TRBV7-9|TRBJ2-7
TGTGCCAGCAGCTTACCCGCCGAGCGGGGGAACGAGCAGTACTTC
CASSLPAERGNEQYF
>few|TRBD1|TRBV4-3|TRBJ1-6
TGCGCCAGCAGCCAAGGGGGACAGGCCAATTCACCCCTCCACTTT
CASSQGGQANSPLHF
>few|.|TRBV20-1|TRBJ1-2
TGCAGTGCTACGACGCGCTATGGCTACACCTTC
CSATTRYGYTF
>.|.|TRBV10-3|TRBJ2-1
TGTGCCATCAGCAGTCCCCGGGGGAACTACAATGAGCAGTTCTTC
CAISSPRGNYNEQFF
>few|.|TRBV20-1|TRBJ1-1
TGCAGTGCTGGGGGACACCTCAGGAACACTGAAGCTTTCTTT
CSAGGHLRNTEAFF
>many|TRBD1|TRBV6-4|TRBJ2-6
TGTGCCAGCAGTGTGACAGGGGGAGCTGGGGCCAACGTCCTGACTTTC
CASSVTGGAGANVLTF
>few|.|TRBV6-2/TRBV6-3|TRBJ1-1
TGTGCCAGCAGGCCCCCCATTGGACAGACTGAAGCTTTCTTT
CASRPPIGQTEAFF
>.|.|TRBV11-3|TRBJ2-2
TGTGCCAGCAGCTTACCCCCGGGCACCGGGGAGCTGTTTTTT
CASSLPPGTGELFF
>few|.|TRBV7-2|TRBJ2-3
TGTGCCAGCAGCCCAGCTTACATTAGCACAGATACGCAGTATTTT
CASSPAYISTDTQYF
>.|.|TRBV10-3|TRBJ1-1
TGTGCCAGTCGGGAAAGGTCAGGGGAAGTGACTGAAGCTTTCTTT
CASRERSGEVTEAFF
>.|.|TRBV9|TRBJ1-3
TGTGCCAGCACGGACCAGCCGGTATTGGCTGGAAACACCATATATTTT
CASTDQPVLAGNTIYF
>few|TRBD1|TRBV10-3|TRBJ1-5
TGTGCCATCGGTGGGGTACAGGGGCGACAGCCCCAGCATTTT
CAIGGVQGRQPQHF
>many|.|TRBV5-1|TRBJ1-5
TGCGCCAGCAGCTTGGGGGACGGCCGCAATCAGCCCCAGCATTTT
CASSLGDGRNQPQHF
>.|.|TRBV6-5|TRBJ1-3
TGTGCCAGCAGTTACGGGGGTACTGGAAACACCATATATTTT
CASSYGGTGNTIYF
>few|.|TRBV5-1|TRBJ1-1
TGCGCCAGCAGCGTGGTTGACAGAAGCACTGAAGCTTTCTTT
CASSVVDRSTEAFF
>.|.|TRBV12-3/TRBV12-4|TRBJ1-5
TGTGCCAGCACCCAGGACCCGGGACTCAATCAGCCCCAGCATTTT
CASTQDPGLNQPQHF
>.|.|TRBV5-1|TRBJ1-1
TGCGCCAGCAGCTTGGACGTCTCGGGAAACACTGAAGCTTTCTTT
CASSLDVSGNTEAFF
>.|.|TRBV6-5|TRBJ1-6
TGTGCCAGCACCAAGGGGGTCCATAATTCACCCCTCCACTTT
CASTKGVHNSPLHF
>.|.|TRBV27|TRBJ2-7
TGTGCCAGCAGTTTGGCCGCGGGGGACAAGACCCCCTACGAGCAGTACTTC
CASSLAAGDKTPYEQYF
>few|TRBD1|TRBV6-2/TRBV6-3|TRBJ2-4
TGTGCCAGCAGACTACAGGGGGCAAAGGACATTCAGTACTTC
CASRLQGAKDIQYF